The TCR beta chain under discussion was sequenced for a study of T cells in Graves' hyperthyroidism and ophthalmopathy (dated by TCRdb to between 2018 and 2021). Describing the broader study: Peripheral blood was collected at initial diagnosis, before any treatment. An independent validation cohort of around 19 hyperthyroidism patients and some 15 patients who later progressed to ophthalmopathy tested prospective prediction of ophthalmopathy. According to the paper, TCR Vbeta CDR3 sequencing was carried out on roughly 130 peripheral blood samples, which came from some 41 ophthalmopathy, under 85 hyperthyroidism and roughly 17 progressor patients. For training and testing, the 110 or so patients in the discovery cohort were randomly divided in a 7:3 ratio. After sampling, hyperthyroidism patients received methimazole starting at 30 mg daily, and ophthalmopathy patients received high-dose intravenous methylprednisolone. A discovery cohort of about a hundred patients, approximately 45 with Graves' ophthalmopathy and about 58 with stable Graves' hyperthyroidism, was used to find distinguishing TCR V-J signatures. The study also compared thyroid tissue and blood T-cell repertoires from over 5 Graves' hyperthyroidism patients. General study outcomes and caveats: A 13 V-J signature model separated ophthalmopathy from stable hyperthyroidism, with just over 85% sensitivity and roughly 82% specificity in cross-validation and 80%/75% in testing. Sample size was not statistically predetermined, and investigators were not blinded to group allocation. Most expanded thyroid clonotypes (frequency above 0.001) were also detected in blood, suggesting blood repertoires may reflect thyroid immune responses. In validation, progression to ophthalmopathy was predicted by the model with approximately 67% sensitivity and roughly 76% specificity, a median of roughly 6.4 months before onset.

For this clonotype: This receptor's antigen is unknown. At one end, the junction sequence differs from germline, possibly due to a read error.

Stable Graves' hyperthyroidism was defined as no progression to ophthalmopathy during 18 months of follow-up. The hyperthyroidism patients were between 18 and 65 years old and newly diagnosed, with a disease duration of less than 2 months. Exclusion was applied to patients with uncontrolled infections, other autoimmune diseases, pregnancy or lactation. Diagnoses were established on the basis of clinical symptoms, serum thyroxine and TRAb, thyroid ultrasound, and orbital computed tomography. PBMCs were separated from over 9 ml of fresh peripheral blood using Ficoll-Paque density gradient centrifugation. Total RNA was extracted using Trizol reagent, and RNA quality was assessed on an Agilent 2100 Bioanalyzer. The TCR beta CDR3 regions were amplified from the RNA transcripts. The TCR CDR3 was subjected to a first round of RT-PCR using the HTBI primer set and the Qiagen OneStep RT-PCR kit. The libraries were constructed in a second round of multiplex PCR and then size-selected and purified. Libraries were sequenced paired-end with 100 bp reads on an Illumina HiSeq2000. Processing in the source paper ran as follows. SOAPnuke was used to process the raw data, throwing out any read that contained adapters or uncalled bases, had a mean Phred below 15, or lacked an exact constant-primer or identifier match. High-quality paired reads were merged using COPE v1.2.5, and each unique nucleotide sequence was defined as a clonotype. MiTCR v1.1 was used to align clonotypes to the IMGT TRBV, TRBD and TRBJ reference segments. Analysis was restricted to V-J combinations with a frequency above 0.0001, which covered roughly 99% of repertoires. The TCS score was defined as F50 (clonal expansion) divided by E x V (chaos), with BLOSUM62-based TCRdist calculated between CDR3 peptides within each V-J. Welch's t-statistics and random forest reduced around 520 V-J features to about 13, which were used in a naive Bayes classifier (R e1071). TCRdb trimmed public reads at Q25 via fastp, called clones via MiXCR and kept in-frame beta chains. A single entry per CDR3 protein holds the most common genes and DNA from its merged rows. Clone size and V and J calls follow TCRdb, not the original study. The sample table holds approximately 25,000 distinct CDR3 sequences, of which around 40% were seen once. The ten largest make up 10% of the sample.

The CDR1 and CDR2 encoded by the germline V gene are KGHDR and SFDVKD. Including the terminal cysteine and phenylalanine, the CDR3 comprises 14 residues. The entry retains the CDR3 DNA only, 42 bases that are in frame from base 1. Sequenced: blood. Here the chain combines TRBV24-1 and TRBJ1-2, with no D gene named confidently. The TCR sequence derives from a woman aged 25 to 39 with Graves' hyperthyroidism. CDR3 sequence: CTTSDFRHGGGYTF. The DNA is TGTACCACCAGTGATTTCCGACATGGAGGAGGCTACACCTTC.